Below are 21 T cell receptor beta chains sequenced from a single sample in a study of spatial heterogeneity in lung cancer. Using its own MiXCR run on the 5' RACE reads, TCRdb lists one record per CDR3 protein. Of tens of thousands of distinct CDR3 sequences listed, over 9.5% are singletons. Specified time point: blood at routine non-recurrence follow-up after resection. The material sequenced was PBMCs, taken at follow-up. Source of these receptors: a male donor with early-stage non-small cell lung cancer.

This clonotype showed up just a few times. V is TRBV3-1 and J is TRBJ1-1, with unresolved D. The CDR3 has 12 amino acids. Germline-derived CDR1 and CDR2 are LGHDT and YNNKEL (reference sequence). V gave up 2 bases and J gave up 7 bases, with 8 bases separating them. CDR3 nucleotides: TGTGCCAGCAGCCAAAGGACTAGTGAAGCTTTCTTT. Translated: CASSQRTSEAFF.

This clonotype was counted ten times or more. V and J are TRBV7-2 and TRBJ1-1; TRBD1 aligns across 7 bases. The ends lost 4 bases at V and 4 bases at J; junction bases unmatched: 3. The CDR3 totals 13 residues. Germline CDR1 is SGHTA and CDR2 is FQGNSA. The CDR3: CASSYQGGTEAFF. Here the CDR3 DNA reads TGTGCCAGCAGCTACCAGGGGGGCACTGAAGCTTTCTTT.

This chain joins TRBV29-1 and TRBJ1-1; D perhaps matches TRBD1 (5 bases). CDR3 size: 14 residues. Trimming stripped 5 bases from V and 1 base from J, with 14 bases between. The germline gives CDR1 SQVTM, CDR2 ANQGSEA. The CDR3, as DNA: TGCAGCGTTTCGACAGTGCTGCCGAACACTGAAGCTTTCTTT. This sequence encodes CSVSTVLPNTEAFF. Looking up the rest from reference TRBV29-1 and TRBJ1-1 gives the full variable domain: SAVISQKPSRDICQRGTSLTIQCQVDSQVTMMFWYRQQPGQSLTLIATANQGSEATYESGFVIDKFPISRPNLTFSTLTVSNMSPEDSSIYLCSVSTVLPNTEAFFGQGTRLTVV.

The chain links TRBV5-1 to TRBJ1-5; D is unresolved. V lost 4 bases and J lost 1, with 9 bases in between. This CDR3 has 14 residues. CDR1 SGHRS and CDR2 YFSETQ come from the germline V gene. The CDR3 DNA reads as TGCGCCAGCAGCCCGGACGGGAGCAATCAGCCCCAGCATTTT. Translated: CASSPDGSNQPQHF.

The chain combines TRBV11-2 with TRBJ2-1; TRBD2 matches 8 bases. Germline assignment: CDR1 SGHAT and CDR2 FQNNGV. This CDR3 comprises 13 residues. V shed 7 bases and J 9 bases; nucleotides not matched to a gene: 8. In DNA form, the CDR3 reads TGTGCCAGCAATTCGAGACTAGCGATTGAGCAGTTCTTC. Protein product: CASNSRLAIEQFF.

A few counts support this clonotype. The DNA for the CDR3 is TGTGCCTGGAGTCGGCCCCCTCGGCAAGAGACCCAGTACTTC. Translating gives CAWSRPPRQETQYF. The rearrangement links TRBV30 to TRBJ2-5; D call uncertain. Trimming cost V 2 bases and J 2 bases, with 12 bases left between them. CDR1 and CDR2 (germline): GTSNPN, SVGIG (reference sequence). The CDR3 covers 14 residues.

The V gene is TRBV7-2, the J gene TRBJ2-2; TRBD2 matches at 9 bases. The V gene end was trimmed by 1 base and the J gene end by 4 bases; junction bases not matched to a gene: 4. Germline-derived CDR1 and CDR2 are SGHTA and FQGNSA. The CDR3 runs to 16 residues. The CDR3 nucleotides are TGTGCCAGCAGCTTAGTCCCTAGCGGGGCCACCGGGGAGCTGTTTTTT. It translates to CASSLVPSGATGELFF.

This clonotype was recorded at least ten times. The CDR3 DNA follows: TGTGCCAGCAGCTTGTTCTTAGCCCCGTATGGCTACACCTTC. Residues: CASSLFLAPYGYTF. The rearrangement uses TRBV7-6 and TRBJ1-2; no definite D call. Germline V lookup: CDR1 SGHVS, CDR2 FNYEAQ. Trimming removed 3 bases from V and 5 bases from J, with 13 bases in between. This CDR3 is built from 14 residues.

The rearrangement uses TRBV18 and TRBJ2-7; 12 nucleotides line up with TRBD1. J lost 4 bases, V lost 0 bases, and 1 base had no gene match. Germline CDR1 reads KGHSH; CDR2 reads LQKENI. The CDR3 runs 15 residues. The CDR3 region has the DNA TGTGCCAGCTCACCACCGGGACAGGGGGCTTACGAGCAGTACTTC. It is translated as CASSPPGQGAYEQYF.

This clonotype was found a few times. The chain is built from TRBV7-2 and TRBJ2-2; 8 bases match TRBD2. The CDR3 sequence is 16 residues long. Per germline, CDR1 SGHTA and CDR2 FQGNSA. The ends lost 5 bases at V and 7 bases at J; junction bases unmatched: 12. DNA of the CDR3: TGTGCCAGCAGCGTTTCCGGCGGGAGGATCGGCGGGGAGCTGTTTTTT. Amino acid sequence: CASSVSGGRIGGELFF.

The chain couples TRBV19 to TRBJ2-7; TRBD1 matches at 8 bases. This CDR3 has 15 residues. Per the germline V gene, CDR1 is LNHDA and CDR2 is SQIVND (reference sequence). The junction had 10 bases not matched to a gene; V was cut back by 5 bases and J by 4 bases. CDR3 DNA sequence: TGTGCCAGTAGTCCATCCGGGACAGGATTTTACGAGCAGTACTTC. Protein product: CASSPSGTGFYEQYF.

This clonotype was seen a few times. The J gene is TRBJ1-1, the V gene TRBV4-3, with TRBD1 matching 7 bases. Germline CDR1 LGHNA, CDR2 YSLEER. This CDR3 spans 16 amino acids. The J segment lost 3 bases and the V segment lost 1 base, leaving 8 bases of the junction unmatched. CDR3 sequence reads: CASSQAFTGAYTEAFF. CDR3 bases: TGCGCCAGCAGCCAAGCCTTCACAGGGGCGTACACTGAAGCTTTCTTT.

The J gene is TRBJ2-1, the V gene TRBV15; D may be TRBD2 (6 bases). The ends were cut back, 0 bases at V and 7 bases at J, with 13 bases in the middle. The CDR3 has 15 amino acids. Germline V gene lookup returns CDR1 LNHNV and CDR2 YYDKDF (reference sequence). CDR3 DNA sequence: TGTGCCACCAGCAGAGATCGGAGGGTAGGGAATGAGCAGTTCTTC. It codes for CATSRDRRVGNEQFF.

This clonotype came up a few times. At one end, the junction sequence differs from germline, possibly due to a read error. The chain employs TRBV20-1 and TRBJ2-7; D might be TRBD1 (6 bases). The CDR3 runs 15 residues. Germline CDR1 and CDR2: DFQATT and SNEGSKA (reference sequence). The CDR3 coding sequence is TGCAGTCCTAGGGGCCGACAGGAACCGTCTAGGGAGCAGTACTTC. Its protein is CSPRGRQEPSREQYF.

The chain recombines TRBV5-1 with TRBJ1-6; D gene ambiguous. The CDR3 spans 15 residues. Germline V gives CDR1 SGHRS, CDR2 YFSETQ. V was clipped by 3 bases and J by 4 bases, with 11 bases between them. Here the CDR3 reads CASSSEGLYNSPLHF. In DNA, the CDR3 is TGCGCCAGCAGCTCGGAGGGCCTATATAATTCACCCCTCCACTTT. Combining the CDR3 with reference TRBV5-1 and TRBJ1-6 gives the whole variable domain KAGVTQTPRYLIKTRGQQVTLSCSPISGHRSVSWYQQTPGQGLQFLFEYFSETQRNKGNFPGRFSGRQFSNSRSEMNVSTLELGDSALYLCASSSEGLYNSPLHFGNGTRLTVT.

At least ten counts were recorded for this clonotype. The rearrangement uses TRBV20-1 and TRBJ2-7, with 11 bases aligning to TRBD1. Germline values: CDR1 DFQATT, CDR2 SNEGSKA (reference sequence). J lost 3 bases, V lost 3 bases, and 4 bases had no gene match. This CDR3 is built from 14 residues. Here the CDR3 DNA reads TGCAGTGCTAGTGGGGACAGGGGGATCTACGAGCAGTACTTC. This translates into CSASGDRGIYEQYF.

This clonotype was found many times. The V call is TRBV7-2, the J call TRBJ2-5; D gene unclear. V lost 2 bases and J 1 base, leaving 8 bases between the germline ends. Germline assignment: CDR1 SGHTA and CDR2 FQGNSA. The CDR3 contains 14 residues. This CDR3 is CASSLLWGQETQYF. Written as DNA, the CDR3 is TGTGCCAGCAGCTTATTGTGGGGCCAAGAGACCCAGTACTTC.

In its sample, this clonotype was seen a few times. V and J are TRBV2 and TRBJ2-7; 7 bases line up with TRBD2. The germline CDR1 and CDR2 sequences are SNHLY and FYNNEI. The V gene end was trimmed by 0 bases and the J gene end by 7 bases; junction bases not matched to a gene: 9. CDR3 length: 15 residues. This CDR3 is CASSEARGGVGEQYF. The CDR3 DNA reads TGTGCCAGCAGTGAAGCGAGGGGAGGGGTTGGAGAGCAGTACTTC.

This rearrangement joins TRBV5-1 to TRBJ1-1; 8 bases match TRBD1. Germline CDR1 is SGHRS and CDR2 is YFSETQ. V gave up 4 bases and J gave up 3 bases; unmatched junction bases: 11. The CDR3 runs 16 residues. The DNA of the CDR3 is TGCGCCAGCAGCCAGGACAGGGCAATGTTTGACACTGAAGCTTTCTTT. Amino acids: CASSQDRAMFDTEAFF.

J is TRBJ2-3 and V is TRBV20-1; D perhaps matches TRBD2 (7 bases). V lost 6 bases to trimming and J lost 4 bases, with 17 bases between them. In germline, CDR1 is DFQATT, CDR2 SNEGSKA (reference sequence). The CDR3 spans 14 residues. This chain's CDR3 is CSAPVGGGPDTQYF. In DNA, the CDR3 is TGCAGTGCCCCAGTGGGCGGGGGCCCAGATACGCAGTATTTT.

At least ten counts were recorded for this clonotype. The chain recombines TRBV7-3 with TRBJ2-2; 7 bases are shared with TRBD2. CDR3 length equals 16 residues. Germline CDR1 and CDR2: SGHTA and FQGTGA. After removal of 1 base from V and 1 base from J, the junction contained 3 bases not matched to a gene. The CDR3 region is CASSLRSGVNTGELFF. The CDR3 DNA is TGTGCCAGCAGCTTAAGAAGCGGGGTGAACACCGGGGAGCTGTTTTTT. The whole variable domain, remainder taken from reference TRBV7-3 and TRBJ2-2, is GAGVSQTPSNKVTEKGKYVELRCDPISGHTALYWYRQSLGQGPEFLIYFQGTGAADDSGLPNDRFFAVRPEGSVSTLKIQRTERGDSAVYLCASSLRSGVNTGELFFGEGSRLTVL.